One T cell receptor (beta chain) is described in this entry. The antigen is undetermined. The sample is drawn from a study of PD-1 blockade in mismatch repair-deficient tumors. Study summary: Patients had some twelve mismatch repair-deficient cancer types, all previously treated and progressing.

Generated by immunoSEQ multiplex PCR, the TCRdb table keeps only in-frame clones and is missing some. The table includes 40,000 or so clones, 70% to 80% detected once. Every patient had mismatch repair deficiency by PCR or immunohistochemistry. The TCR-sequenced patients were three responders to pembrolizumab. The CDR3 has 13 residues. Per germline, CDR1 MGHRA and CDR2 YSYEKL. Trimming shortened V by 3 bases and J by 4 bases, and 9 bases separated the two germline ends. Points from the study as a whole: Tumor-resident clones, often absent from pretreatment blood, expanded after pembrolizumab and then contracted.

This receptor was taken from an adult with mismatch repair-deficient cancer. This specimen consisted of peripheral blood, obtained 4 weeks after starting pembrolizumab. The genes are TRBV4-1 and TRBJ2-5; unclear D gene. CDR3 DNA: TGCGCCAGCAGCCAGTGGCGAGGAGAGACCCAGTACTTC. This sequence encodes CASSQWRGETQYF.